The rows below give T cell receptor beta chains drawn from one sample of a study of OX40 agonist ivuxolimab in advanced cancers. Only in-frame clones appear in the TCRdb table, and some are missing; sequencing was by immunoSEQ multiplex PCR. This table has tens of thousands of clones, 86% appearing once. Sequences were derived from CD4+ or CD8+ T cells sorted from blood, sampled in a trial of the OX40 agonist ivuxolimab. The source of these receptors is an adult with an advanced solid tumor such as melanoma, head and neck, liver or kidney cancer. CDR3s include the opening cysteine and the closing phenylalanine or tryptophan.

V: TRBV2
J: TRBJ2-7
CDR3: CASRAGRTAYEQYF

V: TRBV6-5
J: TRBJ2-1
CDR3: CASSYQVGPSVNEQFF

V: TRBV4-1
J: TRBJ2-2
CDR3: CASSQFSGELFF

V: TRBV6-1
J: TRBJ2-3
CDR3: CASSDRDIRTDTQYF

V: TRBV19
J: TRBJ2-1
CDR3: CASKIGDRPYNEQFF

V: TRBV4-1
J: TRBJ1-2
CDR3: CASSQEGQRAYTF

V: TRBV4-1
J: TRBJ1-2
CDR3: CASSLSSGTGSYGYTF

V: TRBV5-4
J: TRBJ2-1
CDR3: CASSGGAYNEQFF

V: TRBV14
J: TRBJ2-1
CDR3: CASTQVGGDEQFF

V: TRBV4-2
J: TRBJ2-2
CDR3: CASSPQGLAEHRGAVF

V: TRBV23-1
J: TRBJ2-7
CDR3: CASSPPVQGATPFPYEQYF

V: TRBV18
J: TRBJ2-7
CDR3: CASSSRDLRSYEQYF

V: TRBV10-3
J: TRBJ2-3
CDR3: CAISERTSGGSSTDTQYF

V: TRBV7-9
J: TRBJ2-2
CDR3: CASSLAQWSPSGELFF

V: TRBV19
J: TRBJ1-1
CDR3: CASSRTGLSNTEAFF

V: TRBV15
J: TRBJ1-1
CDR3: CATSSRQGRNTEAFF

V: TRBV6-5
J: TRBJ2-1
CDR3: CASSWTGLNEQFF

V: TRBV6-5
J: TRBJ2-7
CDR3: CASSFRRGLTYEQYF

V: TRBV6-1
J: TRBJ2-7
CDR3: CASRDSGAYEQYF

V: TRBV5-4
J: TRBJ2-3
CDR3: CASSLGQGMDTQYF

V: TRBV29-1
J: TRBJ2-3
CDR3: CSAAGTDFTDTQYF

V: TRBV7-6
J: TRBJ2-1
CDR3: CASSSALERAYNEQFF

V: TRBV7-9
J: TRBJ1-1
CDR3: CASSSSPGTGLGTEAFF

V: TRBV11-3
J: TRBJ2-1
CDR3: CASSLEPGFNEQFF

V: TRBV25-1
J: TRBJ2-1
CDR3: CASSPGQILYNEQFF

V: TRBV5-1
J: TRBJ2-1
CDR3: CASSFFEGLDNEQFF

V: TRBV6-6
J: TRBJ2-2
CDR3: CASSYAGVTGELFF

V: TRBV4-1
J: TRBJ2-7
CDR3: CASSHGPGASYEQYF

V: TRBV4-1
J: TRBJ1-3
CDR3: CASSQDWTAGNTIYF

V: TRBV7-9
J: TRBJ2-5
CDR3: CASRETGGQETQYF

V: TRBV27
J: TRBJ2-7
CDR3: CASSLSYTPYEQYF

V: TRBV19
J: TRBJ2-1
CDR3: CASNIGLAGVNEQFF

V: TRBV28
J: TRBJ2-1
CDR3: CASSLYGNEQFF

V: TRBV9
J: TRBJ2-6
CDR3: CASSVRDPEYSGANVLTF

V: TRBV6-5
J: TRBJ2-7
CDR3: CASSYSSWGSDEQYF

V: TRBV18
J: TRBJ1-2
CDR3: CASSPGTSPYGYTF

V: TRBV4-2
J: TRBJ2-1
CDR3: CASSQDRDSPHEQFF

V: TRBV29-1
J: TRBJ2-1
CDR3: CSVDRQGNNEQFF

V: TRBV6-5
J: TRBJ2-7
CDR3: CASSYSGDGYYEQYF

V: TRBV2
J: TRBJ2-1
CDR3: CASSEEVGTSGSYEQFF

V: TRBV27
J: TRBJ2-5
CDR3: CASSVRPTETQYF

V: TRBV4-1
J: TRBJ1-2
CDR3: CASSQGAANYGYTF

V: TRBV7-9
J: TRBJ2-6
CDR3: CASSSTGIHDSGANVLTF

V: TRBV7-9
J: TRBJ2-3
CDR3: CASSAISGITDTQYF

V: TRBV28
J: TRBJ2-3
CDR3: CASSVDRGADTQYF

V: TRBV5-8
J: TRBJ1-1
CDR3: CASSWGATEAFF

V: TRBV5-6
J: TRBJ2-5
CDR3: CASSLVGGSGETQYF

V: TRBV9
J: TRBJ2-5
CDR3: CASSASTGETQYF

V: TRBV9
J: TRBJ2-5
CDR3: CASSVGTSGFQETQYF

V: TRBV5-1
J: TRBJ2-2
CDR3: CASSPQTGLHTGELFF

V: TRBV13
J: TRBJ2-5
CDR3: CASSPRTSGQETQYF

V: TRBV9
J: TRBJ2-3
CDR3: CASSVGGSQWTRTDTQYF

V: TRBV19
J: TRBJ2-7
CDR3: CASGGLYEQYF